The entry below gives a single T cell receptor (beta chain) sequence along with its context. TCRdb reanalysed the 5' RACE reads using MiXCR and keeps one entry per CDR3 protein. The repertoire holds about 59,000 distinct CDR3 sequences, with less than 15% as singletons. The data stem from a study of early T cells in non-severe SARS-CoV-2 infection. V lost 6 bases, J lost 6 bases, and 9 bases stayed unmatched. The CDR3 covers 14 residues. CDR1 MNHEY and CDR2 SMNVEV come from the germline V gene (reference sequence). The material was whole blood, obtained at baseline. The V call is TRBV27, the J call TRBJ2-5, with 8 bases aligning to TRBD1. This clonotype originated in an adult who was a healthcare worker with PCR-confirmed SARS-CoV-2 infection or an uninfected control (not recorded which). This CDR3 reads CASSVGTGEKTQYF. CDR3 DNA sequence: TGTGCCAGCAGCGTAGGGACAGGCGAAAAGACCCAGTACTTC.